The 13 T cell receptor beta chains below were found in one sample sequenced in a study of vaccination and CD4 T cells after COVID-19. Treatment: approximately 9-day PBMC culture with coronavirus spike peptide pools or control peptides (ViraFEST assay). These receptors' targets are unknown. Sequence data for DNA of cultured CD4+ T cells were generated by the Oncomine TCR Beta short-read assay. TCRdb reprocessed the PCR reads via MiXCR and lists one record per CDR3 protein. The data show some 8,700 distinct CDR3 sequences, approximately 51% seen once. The sample comprised CD4+ T cells from blood, cultured in vitro. The receptors stem from a human donor who had recovered from COVID-19.

In DNA, the CDR3 is TGTGCCAGCTCACGGTCCGCCGCGGCTAATGAAAAACTGTTTTTT. Its protein is CASSRSAAANEKLFF. V and J are TRBV18 and TRBJ1-4; D not resolved. This CDR3 spans 15 amino acids. V gave up 4 bases and J gave up 3 bases, with 12 bases separating them. Germline V gene lookup returns CDR1 KGHSH and CDR2 LQKENI.

The CDR3 nucleotides are TGCAGTGCTAGCACCCGGGAGGCAGGAGGTTATGGCTACACCTTC. It specifies CSASTREAGGYGYTF. The J gene is TRBJ1-2, the V gene TRBV20-1; D is ambiguous. Per the germline V gene, CDR1 is DFQATT and CDR2 is SNEGSKA (reference sequence). V lost 3 bases, J lost 5 bases, and 19 bases lay in between. The CDR3 is 15 residues long.

V usage is TRBV5-4 and J usage is TRBJ1-1, with a tentative D call TRBD1 (5 bases). Looked up from germline, CDR1 is SGHNT and CDR2 is YYREEE (reference sequence). V was clipped by 0 bases and J by 7 bases, with 7 bases between them. The CDR3 length is 12 residues. For the CDR3, the DNA is TGTGCCAGCAGCTTGGTGGGGGATGAAGCTTTCTTT. This codes for CASSLVGDEAFF. Complete variable domain (other parts from reference TRBV5-4 and TRBJ1-1): ETGVTQSPTHLIKTRGQQVTLRCSSQSGHNTVSWYQQALGQGPQFIFQYYREEENGRGNFPPRFSGLQFPNYSSELNVNALELDDSALYLCASSLVGDEAFFGQGTRLTVV.

The gene calls are TRBV7-9 and TRBJ2-5; D is perhaps TRBD1 (5 bases). From germline, CDR1 is SEHNR and CDR2 FQNEAQ (reference sequence). The CDR3 is made up of 13 amino acids. V was shortened by 4 bases and J by 4 bases, with 10 bases between the two germline ends. The CDR3 DNA reads as TGTGCCAGCAGCTGGGGTACAGGAGAGACCCAGTACTTC. Encoded protein: CASSWGTGETQYF. Variable domain in full (rest from reference TRBV7-9 and TRBJ2-5): DTGVSQNPRHKITKRGQNVTFRCDPISEHNRLYWYRQTLGQGPEFLTYFQNEAQLEKSRLLSDRFSAERPKGSFSTLEIQRTEQGDSAMYLCASSWGTGETQYFGPGTRLLVL.

Relative to its sample, this clonotype is medium-sized. The V call is TRBV12-3 or TRBV12-4, the J call TRBJ1-2; the D is unclear. Trimming left V 3 bases short and J 3 bases short, with 8 bases between. The CDR3 is 13 residues long. CDR3 loop: CASSLWQDYGYTF. The CDR3 nucleotides are TGTGCCAGCAGTTTGTGGCAGGACTATGGCTACACCTTC.

The V gene is TRBV6-1, the J gene TRBJ1-2, with TRBD1 identical over 8 bases. CDR3 size: 12 residues. In germline, CDR1 is MNHNS, CDR2 SASEGT. Trimming cost V 8 bases and J 2 bases; bases outside gene matches: 1. CDR3 protein: CASWTGNYGYTF. CDR3 DNA sequence: TGTGCCAGCTGGACAGGGAACTATGGCTACACCTTC.

The chain carries TRBV20-1 and TRBJ2-3; TRBD2 agrees at 13 bases. J gave up 1 base and V 5 bases, and 12 bases lay outside the gene matches. The length of the CDR3 is 18 residues. Germline CDR1 and CDR2: DFQATT and SNEGSKA (reference sequence). The chain's CDR3 is CSADRLAGGSVGTDTQYF. The CDR3 nucleotides are TGCAGTGCTGATCGACTAGCGGGAGGCAGTGTGGGCACAGATACGCAGTATTTT.

This clonotype has only a few counts. This chain links TRBV20-1 with TRBJ1-6, with 7 bases identical to TRBD1. CDR3 length equals 14 residues. The germline CDR1 and CDR2 sequences are DFQATT and SNEGSKA (reference sequence). V lost 5 bases and J lost 5; bases outside the gene matches: 6. The CDR3 is CSAPQGVNNSPLHF. The CDR3 DNA reads TGCAGTGCTCCTCAGGGGGTCAATAATTCACCCCTCCACTTT.

This clonotype appeared once. CDR3 amino acids: CASSHGTENTEAFF. The CDR3 DNA follows: TGCGCCAGCAGCCATGGGACAGAGAACACTGAAGCTTTCTTT. The J gene is TRBJ1-1, the V gene TRBV4-1; 7 bases match TRBD1. With 3 bases clipped from V and 1 base from J, the junction kept 2 bases outside the gene matches. The CDR3 is 14 residues long. Germline V gives CDR1 MGHRA, CDR2 YSYEKL.

The chain uses TRBV20-1 and TRBJ2-3; D gene unclear. The CDR3 length is 14 residues. The germline CDR1 and CDR2 sequences are DFQATT and SNEGSKA (reference sequence). Trimming took off 0 bases at V and 2 bases at J, with 9 bases between the two ends. CDR3 loop: CSARDSQTTDTQYF. In nucleotides, the CDR3 is TGCAGTGCTAGAGATTCACAGACCACAGATACGCAGTATTTT.

V is TRBV6-1 and J is TRBJ2-3, with 10 nucleotides matching TRBD2. Germline loops: CDR1 MNHNS, CDR2 SASEGT. This CDR3 region has 17 residues. J lost 5 bases, V lost 5 bases, and 13 bases had no gene match. The CDR3 DNA reads as TGTGCCAGCAGTCCCTCCGTAGCGGGGGGCCACGTAGATACGCAGTATTTT. Its translation: CASSPSVAGGHVDTQYF.

This chain joins TRBV25-1 and TRBJ2-7; D not resolved. The CDR3 extends over 14 amino acids. Germline V gene sequence: CDR1 MGHDK, CDR2 SYGVNS. Trimming stripped 6 bases from V and 7 bases from J, with 19 bases between. CDR3 in DNA: TGTGCCAGCAGGGATAGTGGGCCCGGGTTAGAGCAGTACTTC. This translates into CASRDSGPGLEQYF.

The chain couples TRBV7-2 to TRBJ2-3; maybe TRBD2 (6 bases). The CDR3 loop spans 16 amino acids. V was cut by 5 bases and J by 5 bases, with 20 bases left in between. In germline, CDR1 is SGHTA, CDR2 FQGNSA. CDR3 coding DNA: TGTGCCAGCAGCCAAAGGACTGGGGGGAGAAGAGATACGCAGTATTTT. This codes for CASSQRTGGRRDTQYF.